Below, 14 T cell receptor beta chains from the same sample are listed, as sequenced in a study of T cell repertoires in cytomegalovirus infection. TCRdb ran MiXCR on the reads and lists one entry per CDR3 protein. The table has 150,000 to 160,000 distinct CDR3 sequences, about 20% seen once. Sequenced: PBMCs. All receptors come from a human donor in good health (CMV status not recorded). Some clones in this sample may be carry-over from other donors' samples.

This clonotype was counted a few times. The V call is TRBV6-6, the J call TRBJ2-5; no firm D call. Germline CDR1 reads MNHNY; CDR2 reads SVGAGI (reference sequence). CDR3 length equals 13 residues. The germline V and J ends were trimmed by 7 bases and 5 bases, with 14 bases remaining between them. CDR3 amino acids: CASTQSSRETQYF. CDR3 coding DNA: TGTGCCAGCACCCAGAGTAGCAGGGAGACCCAGTACTTC.

The V and J genes are TRBV29-1 and TRBJ2-1, with a weak D call TRBD2 (6 bases). The CDR3 spans 12 residues. The V and J ends lost 8 bases and 5 bases respectively, with 13 bases between them. The germline CDR1 and CDR2 sequences are SQVTM and ANQGSEA. CDR3 region: CSHRLADNEQFF. CDR3 nucleotide sequence: TGCAGCCACAGATTAGCGGACAATGAGCAGTTCTTC.

This clonotype was recorded many times. The rearrangement uses TRBV2 and TRBJ2-6, with a tentative D call TRBD1 (6 bases). The germline V gene has CDR1 SNHLY and CDR2 FYNNEI. V was clipped by 2 bases and J by 4 bases, with 9 bases between them. The CDR3 loop spans 15 amino acids. This CDR3 reads CASSERGNGANVLTF. CDR3 in DNA: TGTGCCAGCAGTGAAAGGGGGAACGGGGCCAACGTCCTGACTTTC. Based on the CDR3 plus reference TRBV2 and TRBJ2-6, the full variable domain is EPEVTQTPSHQVTQMGQEVILRCVPISNHLYFYWYRQILGQKVEFLVSFYNNEISEKSEIFDDQFSVERPDGSNFTLKIRSTKLEDSAMYFCASSERGNGANVLTFGAGSRLTVL.

This clonotype has a single count. V is TRBV20-1 and J is TRBJ2-3; D gene uncertain. The CDR3 is 12 residues long. Looked up from germline, CDR1 is DFQATT and CDR2 is SNEGSKA (reference sequence). The V end was cut by 2 bases, the J end by 2 bases, with 5 bases between. The CDR3 nucleotides are TGCAGTGCTAGACCCTACACAGATACGCAGTATTTT. Its translation: CSARPYTDTQYF.

CDR3 DNA sequence: TGTGCCAGCAGCGCCTATTTACAGCGGGGTTACAATGAGCAGTTCTTC. Translating it yields CASSAYLQRGYNEQFF. The V and J genes are TRBV9 and TRBJ2-1; 7 positions agree with TRBD2. This CDR3 has 16 amino acids. The V gene's germline CDR1 is SGDLS and CDR2 YYNGEE. With 3 bases clipped from V and 4 bases from J, the junction kept 10 bases outside the gene matches. The whole variable domain, filled in from reference TRBV9 and TRBJ2-1, reads DSGVTQTPKHLITATGQRVTLRCSPRSGDLSVYWYQQSLDQGLQFLIQYYNGEERAKGNILERFSAQQFPDLHSELNLSSLELGDSALYFCASSAYLQRGYNEQFFGPGTRLTVL.

This clonotype has only a few counts. The chain combines TRBV7-9 with TRBJ1-3; D possibly corresponds to TRBD1 (5 bases). The length of the CDR3 is 14 residues. V lost 1 base, J lost 2 bases, and 6 bases lay in between. Looked up from germline, CDR1 is SEHNR and CDR2 is FQNEAQ (reference sequence). The CDR3 nucleotides are TGTGCCAGCAGCTTAGAGGGGACTGGAAACACCATATATTTT. It codes for CASSLEGTGNTIYF. The entire variable domain, with the rest obtained from reference TRBV7-9 and TRBJ1-3, is as follows: DTGVSQNPRHKITKRGQNVTFRCDPISEHNRLYWYRQTLGQGPEFLTYFQNEAQLEKSRLLSDRFSAERPKGSFSTLEIQRTEQGDSAMYLCASSLEGTGNTIYFGEGSWLTVV.

This clonotype has at least ten counts. V and J are TRBV7-2 and TRBJ2-2; TRBD2 matches at 11 bases. This CDR3 has 16 residues. V lost 5 bases to trimming and J lost 7 bases; unmatched junction nucleotides: 9. The germline CDR1 and CDR2 sequences are SGHTA and FQGNSA. CDR3 protein: CASSPELAGVVGELFF. CDR3 nucleotide sequence: TGTGCCAGCAGCCCTGAACTAGCGGGAGTTGTCGGGGAGCTGTTTTTT.

This clonotype showed up just a few times. The chain is built from TRBV14 and TRBJ2-5; 10 nucleotides match TRBD1. In germline, CDR1 is SGHDN, CDR2 FVKESK. The CDR3 has 17 amino acids. The V segment lost 1 base and the J segment 2 bases; nucleotides outside the gene matches: 7. The CDR3 loop is CASSQVWTGGLQETQYF. CDR3 DNA sequence: TGTGCCAGCAGCCAAGTTTGGACAGGGGGGTTACAAGAGACCCAGTACTTC.

This clonotype was detected many times. V usage is TRBV7-9 and J usage is TRBJ1-6; unclear D gene. Germline V gene data show CDR1 as SEHNR and CDR2 as FQNEAQ (reference sequence). This CDR3 is built from 17 residues. Trimming shortened V by 5 bases and J by 7 bases, and 21 bases separated the two germline ends. This CDR3 reads CASSAASLRGRNSPLHF. CDR3 coding DNA: TGTGCCAGCAGCGCAGCGTCCCTGAGAGGGAGGAATTCACCCCTCCACTTT.

This clonotype was observed a few times. This sequence joins TRBV6-6 and TRBJ2-5; 7 nucleotides agree with TRBD2. Germline V CDR1 and CDR2: MNHNY, SVGAGI (reference sequence). The CDR3 extends over 14 amino acids. V dropped 6 bases and J dropped 4; count of bases not matched to a gene: 8. The CDR3 DNA is TGTGCCAGCAGCCAAGGGGCTAGCGGAGAGACCCAGTACTTC. Translation: CASSQGASGETQYF.

The chain joins TRBV9 to TRBJ2-3; possible D gene TRBD1, 6 bases. V was shortened by 4 bases and J by 0 bases, with 12 bases between the two germline ends. In germline, CDR1 is SGDLS, CDR2 YYNGEE. The CDR3 has 15 amino acids. The CDR3 here is CASSPPDRSTDTQYF. CDR3 in DNA: TGTGCCAGCAGCCCCCCGGACAGAAGCACAGATACGCAGTATTTT.

This clonotype was observed a handful of times. The rearrangement joins TRBV7-2 to TRBJ2-1; D is uncertain. Germline values: CDR1 SGHTA, CDR2 FQGNSA. This CDR3 comprises 11 residues. The V and J ends lost 6 bases and 7 bases respectively, with 7 bases between them. The chain's CDR3 is CASSKLNEQFF. The CDR3 DNA follows: TGTGCCAGCAGTAAACTTAATGAGCAGTTCTTC.

This clonotype has a count of ten or more. The V and J genes are TRBV6-2 or TRBV6-3 and TRBJ2-3; D not resolved. Germline values: CDR1 MNHEY, CDR2 SVGEGT. V was cut by 0 bases and J by 2 bases, with 12 bases left in between. The CDR3 loop spans 16 amino acids. CDR3 bases: TGTGCCAGCAGTTACTCGACCCCCTCTTACACAGATACGCAGTATTTT. Translated, it gives CASSYSTPSYTDTQYF.

Many counts were recorded for this clonotype. This chain connects TRBV7-2 to TRBJ2-6, with D unresolved. Germline CDR1 SGHTA, CDR2 FQGNSA. Trimming stripped 3 bases from V and 0 bases from J, with 12 bases between. The CDR3 runs to 17 residues. The CDR3 spells CASSFYSTTSGANVLTF. DNA for the CDR3: TGTGCCAGCAGCTTTTACTCAACTACCTCTGGGGCCAACGTCCTGACTTTC.